Listed below are T cell receptor beta chains from one sample, sequenced in a study of T-cell memory formation after mild COVID-19. From the 5' RACE reads, TCRdb called clonotypes with MiXCR, one entry per CDR3 protein. The table shows around 530,000 distinct CDR3 sequences, with approximately 21% occurring only once. The sequenced material came from PBMCs or a T cell subset sorted from them (not recorded which). These receptors were obtained from an adult woman who had mild COVID-19 (a few samples of this study predate the infection). Cell type and time point are not known. Both conserved end residues are part of each CDR3. D genes are given only for firm matches. Size values are once, few and many counts, or a class for expanded clones, and some rows have none.

few TRBJ2-3 TRBV28 TRBD2 CASSAPGTSGRSTDTQYF TGTGCCAGCAGTGCCCCCGGGACTAGCGGGAGAAGCACAGATACGCAGTATTTT
- TRBJ1-1 TRBV6-6 - CASSYRRPTGVNTEAFF TGTGCCAGCAGTTACCGCCGCCCGACAGGTGTGAACACTGAAGCTTTCTTT
few TRBJ1-2 TRBV3-1 - CASSQEPFYGYTF TGTGCCAGCAGCCAAGAGCCGTTTTATGGCTACACCTTC
- TRBJ1-2 TRBV3-1 - CASRPRSGHNYGYTF TGTGCCAGCAGACCCCGATCCGGACATAACTATGGCTACACCTTC
- TRBJ2-3 TRBV20-1 TRBD2 CSARARTRGGTDTQYF TGCAGTGCTAGAGCCCGGACTAGGGGCGGCACAGATACGCAGTATTTT
- TRBJ2-1 TRBV27 TRBD1 CASSLSGETGGGVNEQFF TGTGCCAGCAGTTTATCGGGTGAGACAGGGGGAGGTGTGAATGAGCAGTTCTTC
few TRBJ1-1 TRBV23-1 - CASSQSSGEAFF TGCGCCAGCAGTCAATCGTCGGGGGAAGCTTTCTTT
few TRBJ1-2 TRBV18 TRBD1 CASSPAGTGNYGYTF TGTGCCAGCTCACCGGCCGGGACAGGGAACTATGGCTACACCTTC
- TRBJ2-7 TRBV28 TRBD2 CASSWGLTSVAYEQYF TGTGCCAGCAGTTGGGGGTTGACTAGCGTGGCTTACGAGCAGTACTTC
- TRBJ2-1 TRBV2 TRBD1 CASSVRQGVYNEQFF TGTGCCAGCAGTGTTCGCCAGGGGGTGTACAATGAGCAGTTCTTC
- TRBJ1-1 TRBV12-3/TRBV12-4 TRBD1 CVTVQIGGQSEAFF TGTGTAACGGTACAAATCGGGGGACAGAGTGAAGCTTTCTTT
- TRBJ2-7 TRBV12-3/TRBV12-4 - CASSFDESYEQYF TGTGCCAGCAGTTTCGATGAGAGCTACGAGCAGTACTTC
- TRBJ2-1 TRBV29-1 - CSVPSQAFNEQFF TGCAGCGTCCCAAGTCAGGCGTTCAATGAGCAGTTCTTC
- TRBJ1-5 TRBV2 TRBD1 CASGGQDSFWNQPQHF TGTGCCAGCGGGGGACAGGACTCCTTTTGGAATCAGCCCCAGCATTTT
- TRBJ2-7 TRBV30 TRBD1 CAWSVGTGKADEQYF TGTGCCTGGAGTGTAGGGACAGGGAAGGCGGACGAGCAGTACTTC
few TRBJ2-2 TRBV6-6 TRBD2 CASSYGTSGTGELFF TGTGCCAGCAGTTACGGGACTAGCGGAACCGGGGAGCTGTTTTTT
- TRBJ1-5 TRBV19 - CVFIAQPQHF TGTGTCTTTATTGCTCAGCCCCAGCATTTT
- TRBJ2-5 TRBV29-1 - CSVEPDLQETQYF TGCAGCGTTGAACCGGATCTCCAAGAGACCCAGTACTTC
- TRBJ1-6 TRBV4-1 TRBD1 CASSQQGGVSPLHF TGCGCCAGCAGCCAGCAGGGGGGAGTTTCACCCCTCCACTTT
many TRBJ2-3 TRBV24-1 TRBD1 CATSARTGRTDTQYF TGTGCCACCAGTGCCAGGACAGGACGCACAGATACGCAGTATTTT
- TRBJ1-1 TRBV9 - CASSPKGGRVTEAFF TGTGCCAGCAGCCCCAAAGGGGGGAGGGTCACTGAAGCTTTCTTT
many TRBJ2-5 TRBV24-1 - CATSDFGLAQETQYF TGTGCCACCAGTGATTTCGGCCTAGCTCAAGAGACCCAGTACTTC
- TRBJ2-1 TRBV28 TRBD1 CASRRQGQNEQFF TGTGCCAGCAGACGACAGGGCCAAAATGAGCAGTTCTTC
few TRBJ2-7 TRBV12-3/TRBV12-4 - CASSSDLGSSYEQYF TGTGCCAGCAGCTCCGACTTGGGGTCATCCTACGAGCAGTACTTC
- TRBJ2-2 TRBV12-3/TRBV12-4 - CAVRGVGNTGELFF TGTGCCGTCCGTGGGGTGGGGAACACCGGGGAGCTGTTTTTT
few TRBJ1-2 TRBV20-1 TRBD1 CSADNRGRGYTF TGCAGTGCTGATAACAGGGGGCGGGGCTACACCTTC
- TRBJ2-7 TRBV9 - CASSVGHSYEQYF TGTGCCAGCAGCGTAGGACATAGCTACGAGCAGTACTTC
few TRBJ2-3 TRBV29-1 TRBD1 CSGLTGPDTQYF TGCAGCGGCTTGACAGGGCCAGATACGCAGTATTTT
- TRBJ2-5 TRBV9 - CASSPLPGRQETQYF TGTGCCAGCAGCCCCCTACCTGGCAGGCAAGAGACCCAGTACTTC
few TRBJ2-1 TRBV18 - CASSQGEYNEQFF TGTGCCAGCTCACAGGGCGAATACAATGAGCAGTTCTTC
few TRBJ2-3 TRBV12-3/TRBV12-4 - CASNLGTDTQYF TGTGCCAGCAATCTCGGCACAGATACGCAGTATTTT
few TRBJ1-2 TRBV13 TRBD1 CASSLQGFDGYTF TGTGCCAGCAGCCTACAGGGGTTCGATGGCTACACCTTC
few TRBJ1-2 TRBV12-3/TRBV12-4 TRBD1 CASTATRTGSKTF TGTGCCAGCACCGCCACGAGGACAGGGTCGAAGACCTTC
- TRBJ2-7 TRBV7-9 TRBD2 CASSSGLAGAAYEQYF TGTGCCAGCAGCTCCGGACTAGCGGGAGCCGCCTACGAGCAGTACTTC
- TRBJ2-5 TRBV7-2 - CASSTRRRGSGETQYF TGTGCCAGCAGCACAAGACGCAGAGGGAGTGGGGAGACCCAGTACTTC
few TRBJ1-1 TRBV12-3/TRBV12-4 - CASSLGEAFF TGTGCCAGCAGTTTAGGAGAAGCTTTCTTT
many TRBJ2-4 TRBV7-9 TRBD1 CASSFPRGQGRKDIQYF TGTGCCAGCAGCTTTCCCCGGGGACAGGGGAGGAAGGACATTCAGTACTTC
- TRBJ1-1 TRBV27 TRBD1 CASSLQDRGRNTEAFF TGTGCCAGCAGTTTACAAGACAGGGGAAGGAACACTGAAGCTTTCTTT
- TRBJ2-2 TRBV7-9 - CASSLADISTGELFF TGTGCCAGCAGCTTAGCGGACATATCCACCGGGGAGCTGTTTTTT
- TRBJ2-1 TRBV7-2 - CASSPRANEQFF TGTGCCAGCAGCCCCCGTGCGAATGAGCAGTTCTTC
few TRBJ2-3 TRBV12-3/TRBV12-4 - CASNSGGYTDTQYF TGTGCCAGCAACTCAGGGGGGTACACAGATACGCAGTATTTT
- TRBJ2-4 TRBV6-2/TRBV6-3 - CASSYSGEAKNIQYF TGTGCCAGCAGTTACTCGGGGGAGGCCAAAAACATTCAGTACTTC
- TRBJ1-5 TRBV7-8 TRBD1 CASSLGQGFDQPQHF TGTGCCAGCAGCCTCGGACAGGGGTTTGATCAGCCCCAGCATTTT
few TRBJ2-3 TRBV25-1 - CASSEPGSTDTQYF TGTGCCAGCAGTGAACCGGGGTCGACAGATACGCAGTATTTT
few TRBJ1-6 TRBV6-5 TRBD1 CASSYTRDRGSSPLHF TGTGCCAGCAGTTACACCCGGGACAGGGGTAGTTCACCCCTCCACTTT
- TRBJ1-1 TRBV12-3/TRBV12-4 TRBD1 CASSLRQGARTEAFF TGTGCCAGCAGTTTGAGACAGGGGGCTCGTACTGAAGCTTTCTTT
- TRBJ1-4 TRBV10-3 TRBD1 CAISARGQPNEKLFF TGTGCCATCAGTGCTAGGGGACAGCCGAATGAAAAACTGTTTTTT
- TRBJ2-3 TRBV5-1 - CASSANRAPDTQYF TGCGCCAGCAGCGCCAACCGGGCCCCGGATACGCAGTATTTT
few TRBJ2-1 TRBV5-1 - CASSLGTGQLLVGNEQFF TGCGCCAGCAGCTTGGGAACAGGACAACTACTGGTGGGCAATGAGCAGTTCTTC
- TRBJ1-2 TRBV5-6 - CASSLFNRVDTGYTF TGTGCCAGCAGCTTGTTCAACAGGGTCGATACGGGCTACACCTTC
- TRBJ2-6 TRBV4-3 TRBD1 CASSQTTGGFTGANVLTF TGCGCCAGCAGCCAGACGACAGGGGGCTTTACTGGGGCCAACGTCCTGACTTTC
few TRBJ1-2 TRBV11-3 TRBD1 CASSFRGQGPYYGYTF TGTGCCAGCAGCTTTAGGGGACAGGGCCCTTACTATGGCTACACCTTC